This entry lists 16 T cell receptor beta chains sequenced from one sample in a study of molecular identifiers for immune sequencing clone quantification. From the PCR reads, TCRdb called clonotypes with MiXCR, one entry per CDR3 protein. The sample gives about 630,000 distinct CDR3 sequences, about 25% of which show up once; about 0.84% is in the top ten. Input material: naive CD8+ T cells from blood, with Jurkat cell RNA spiked in. Indicated subset: FACS-sorted CD8+CD4-CCR7+CD45RA+ naive T cells. The receptors were gathered from a human donor in good health. Some libraries in this study had Jurkat cell RNA spiked in.

This clonotype was observed a handful of times. The chain links TRBV4-1 to TRBJ1-1, with D tentatively TRBD1 (6 bases). The CDR3 has 17 amino acids. CDR1 MGHRA and CDR2 YSYEKL come from the germline V gene. Trimming removed 1 base at V and 7 bases at J, with 22 bases between. CDR3 sequence reads: CASSQGLNLGGRNEAFF. CDR3 coding DNA: TGCGCCAGCAGCCAAGGGCTTAATCTGGGGGGCCGGAATGAAGCTTTCTTT.

Many counts were recorded for this clonotype. The chain recombines TRBV29-1 with TRBJ2-1; D might be TRBD1 (5 bases). Germline-derived CDR1 and CDR2 are SQVTM and ANQGSEA. The ends were cut back, 5 bases at V and 5 bases at J, with 10 bases in the middle. This CDR3 contains 12 residues. CDR3 region: CSVQGIDNEQFF. The CDR3 DNA reads as TGCAGCGTTCAGGGTATCGACAATGAGCAGTTCTTC.

About this clonotype itself: Being one base from a much bigger clone, this may be a read error. V gene TRBV9 combines with J gene TRBJ2-3, with 10 bases identical to TRBD1. Trimming at V came to 4 bases and at J to 4 bases, leaving 15 bases not matched to a gene. CDR3 size: 18 residues. From germline, CDR1 is SGDLS and CDR2 YYNGEE. Written as DNA, the CDR3 is TGTGCCAGCAGCCCACCAATGGGAGCGGGACAGGGGCCAGATACGCAGTATTTT. It is translated as CASSPPMGAGQGPDTQYF.

The chain recombines TRBV12-3 or TRBV12-4 with TRBJ2-5, with D unresolved. Trimming left V 8 bases short and J 3 bases short, with 13 bases between. The CDR3 covers 13 residues. The CDR3 loop is CASLLTTEETQYF. The CDR3 DNA is TGTGCCAGCCTTTTAACCACCGAAGAGACCCAGTACTTC.

This clonotype was detected many times. The chain has TRBV29-1 and TRBJ1-1; no firm D call. The CDR3 has 14 residues. CDR1 is SQVTM, CDR2 ANQGSEA, per germline. V lost 1 base and J lost 1, with 10 bases in between. The CDR3 loop is CSVEAEGRNTEAFF. The CDR3 DNA is TGCAGCGTTGAAGCGGAGGGAAGGAACACTGAAGCTTTCTTT.

Comment on this clonotype: Germline and junction disagree at one end, which may indicate a read error. This chain joins TRBV28 and TRBJ2-5; perhaps TRBD2 as D (5 bases). Germline V CDR1 and CDR2: MDHEN, SYDVKM. The CDR3 loop spans 14 amino acids. The CDR3 DNA is TGTGCCAGCAGTTTGATAGGGAGCCAAGCGACCCAGTACTTC. It is translated as CASSLIGSQATQYF.

On this clonotype: A single base separates this from a much larger clone, so it may be a read error. The CDR3 bases are TGTGTCAGCAGCGTAGTGTCGGGAGGGCCCGCCGAGCAGTACTTC. It translates to CVSSVVSGGPAEQYF. The rearrangement uses TRBV9 and TRBJ2-7; 8 nucleotides match TRBD2. CDR3 length: 15 residues. Germline V gene data show CDR1 as SGDLS and CDR2 as YYNGEE.

This clonotype was detected many times. This chain uses TRBV29-1 with TRBJ2-5; D not certain. The V gene's germline CDR1 is SQVTM and CDR2 ANQGSEA. V lost 6 bases to trimming and J lost 2 bases, with 10 bases between them. The CDR3 loop spans 12 amino acids. CDR3 protein: CSVSDGQETQYF. The CDR3 region has the DNA TGCAGCGTCAGCGACGGGCAAGAGACCCAGTACTTC. Looking up the rest from reference TRBV29-1 and TRBJ2-5 gives the full variable domain: SAVISQKPSRDICQRGTSLTIQCQVDSQVTMMFWYRQQPGQSLTLIATANQGSEATYESGFVIDKFPISRPNLTFSTLTVSNMSPEDSSIYLCSVSDGQETQYFGPGTRLLVL.

The rearrangement links TRBV11-2 to TRBJ2-2; 10 positions match TRBD2. CDR3 length equals 14 residues. Germline lookup yields CDR1 SGHAT and CDR2 FQNNGV. Germline trimming cut 7 bases from V and 5 bases from J; bases unmatched to any gene: 4. The CDR3 here is CASKERGGTGELFF. For the CDR3, the DNA is TGTGCCAGCAAGGAGCGGGGGGGTACCGGGGAGCTGTTTTTT.

Of note for this clonotype: A much bigger clone sits one base away, suggesting this may be a read error. The chain uses TRBV18 and TRBJ1-1; TRBD1 agrees at 7 bases. The length of the CDR3 is 14 residues. Germline loops: CDR1 KGHSH, CDR2 LQKENI. V lost 2 bases, J lost 7 bases, and 7 bases stayed unmatched. The CDR3 DNA sequence: TGTGCCAGCTCACCAAACAGGGGAGCAGATGAAGCTTTCTTT. Translating gives CASSPNRGADEAFF.

This clonotype was seen more than once but under ten times. V is TRBV30 and J is TRBJ2-3, with D possibly TRBD1 on 5 matching bases. Per germline, CDR1 GTSNPN and CDR2 SVGIG (reference sequence). CDR3 size: 16 residues. V lost 1 base, J lost 2 bases, and 16 bases lay in between. CDR3 residues: CAWSEAGRFPTDTQYF. For the CDR3, the DNA is TGTGCCTGGAGTGAAGCAGGGCGGTTCCCCACAGATACGCAGTATTTT.

This rearrangement joins TRBV2 to TRBJ2-5; D possibly corresponds to TRBD1 (5 bases). This CDR3 spans 13 amino acids. CDR1 and CDR2 (germline): SNHLY, FYNNEI. V dropped 7 bases and J dropped 1 base, with 10 bases sitting between them. CDR3 amino acids: CASIRQIQETQYF. CDR3 coding DNA: TGTGCCAGCATACGACAGATCCAAGAGACCCAGTACTTC.

This clonotype was detected ten times or more. The gene calls are TRBV4-3 and TRBJ2-7, with 8 bases identical to TRBD1. The CDR3 spans 15 residues. Losses at the gene ends were 0 bases for V and 4 bases for J; bases not matched to a gene: 5. Per the germline V gene, CDR1 is LGHNA and CDR2 is YSLEER. This CDR3 reads CASSQDRGLLYEQYF. The DNA of the CDR3 is TGCGCCAGCAGCCAAGACAGGGGGCTATTGTACGAGCAGTACTTC.

Many counts were recorded for this clonotype. The V gene is TRBV4-3, the J gene TRBJ1-1, with TRBD1 matching over 8 bases. The CDR3 is 15 residues long. Germline CDR1 and CDR2: LGHNA and YSLEER. V was clipped by 1 base and J by 5 bases; unmatched bases: 6. In DNA, the CDR3 is TGCGCCAGCAGCCAAGCTGGGACAGGTCAAACTGAAGCTTTCTTT. Residues: CASSQAGTGQTEAFF.

A few counts support this clonotype. V usage is TRBV7-9 and J usage is TRBJ2-7, with TRBD2 identical over 16 bases. The CDR3 is 16 residues long. The germline V gene encodes CDR1 SEHNR and CDR2 FQNEAQ (reference sequence). With V trimmed by 5 bases and J by 5 bases, 6 bases remained unmatched. The CDR3 region is CASSIGTSGRAHEQYF. In nucleotides, the CDR3 is TGTGCCAGCAGCATAGGGACTAGCGGGAGGGCCCACGAGCAGTACTTC.

This clonotype was counted between two and nine times. The chain combines TRBV7-9 with TRBJ2-7; D might be TRBD1 (6 bases). CDR3 length equals 18 residues. V was shortened by 1 base and J by 2 bases, with 21 bases between the two germline ends. Per germline, CDR1 SEHNR and CDR2 FQNEAQ (reference sequence). This CDR3 is CASSLDGRAGERTYEQYF. The CDR3 DNA is TGTGCCAGCAGCTTAGACGGGCGGGCAGGGGAGAGGACCTACGAGCAGTACTTC.